This paragraph covers one TCR beta chain sequence. As yet, its antigen is unknown. These data originate in a study of cytotoxic CD8 clonotypes in ibrutinib-treated CLL. About the study: Investigators collected response samples after a median roughly 12 months of treatment, range 6 to 36.

The CDR3 has 14 residues. The germline V gene has CDR1 KGHSH and CDR2 LQKENI. Trimming left V 5 bases short and J 2 bases short, with 9 bases between. Notes on the study in general: Clonality went up at the time of ibrutinib response, stayed stable in sustained remission, and later dropped back toward its baseline level at progression. Relative to age-matched healthy donors, clonality at baseline was higher, and it tracked circulating CD8+ T-cell counts.

Here immunoSEQ multiplex PCR was the method, and the copy in TCRdb shows in-frame clones only, minus some. There are some 140,000 clones in the sample; roughly 90% occur only once, and 10% to 13% lies in the top ten. This sequence was found in a human donor with chronic lymphocytic leukemia. The chain combines TRBV18 with TRBJ1-4, with a weak D call TRBD1 (5 bases). The sequences come from PBMCs, collected after 12 months of ibrutinib treatment. The CDR3 region is CASSAGTTNEKLFF. The CDR3 bases are TGTGCCAGCTCAGCAGGGACCACTAATGAAAAACTGTTTTTT. The full variable domain, its missing parts supplied by reference TRBV18 and TRBJ1-4, is NAGVMQNPRHLVRRRGQEARLRCSPMKGHSHVYWYRQLPEEGLKFMVYLQKENIIDESGMPKERFSAEFPKEGPSILRIQQVVRGDSAAYFCASSAGTTNEKLFFGSGTQLSVL.